The next 27 T cell receptor beta chains were all read from a single sample in a study of CD8 T cells in ankylosing spondylitis. Study results and limitations: It appeared that ankylosing spondylitis blood was characterized by a TCR beta motif of under ten highly homologous variants.

TCRdb recomputed calls from the 5' RACE reads with MiXCR, one row per CDR3 protein. Among roughly 470,000 distinct CDR3 sequences listed, more than 25% were seen once. Their antigen targets remain unknown. Sequencing was done on a sample of blood, either unsorted or a sorted T cell fraction (not recorded which). The receptors come from a male donor with ankylosing spondylitis.

This clonotype has only a few counts. Mismatch with germline at one junction end may stem from a read error. V and J are TRBV27 and TRBJ2-1, with D perhaps matching TRBD1 (5 bases). The CDR3 runs 14 residues. Germline CDR1 is MNHEY and CDR2 is SMNVEV (reference sequence). The CDR3: CASRGPSVYTEQFF. In nucleotides, the CDR3 is TGTGCCAGCAGGGGGCCGAGCGTCTACACTGAGCAGTTCTTC.

This clonotype appeared many times. The V call is TRBV10-3, the J call TRBJ2-7; 8 nucleotides agree with TRBD2. CDR1 ENHRY and CDR2 SYGVKD come from the germline V gene. V shed 2 bases and J 3 bases; nucleotides not matched to a gene: 9. The CDR3 spans 16 residues. The CDR3 DNA follows: TGTGCCATCAGTGAGCAGGAGACTAGCGTCGGCTACGAGCAGTACGTC. Protein: CAISEQETSVGYEQYV.

This chain joins TRBV20-1 and TRBJ2-2, with 9 bases lining up with TRBD2. The CDR3 is 15 amino acids. The germline V gene encodes CDR1 DFQATT and CDR2 SNEGSKA (reference sequence). The junction had 4 bases not matched to a gene; V was cut back by 0 bases and J by 5 bases. The CDR3 region is CSARDGGRATGELFF. As DNA, the CDR3 is TGCAGTGCTAGAGATGGCGGGAGGGCGACCGGGGAGCTGTTTTTT.

The chain uses TRBV3-1 and TRBJ2-1; D gene ambiguous. Germline CDR1 is LGHDT and CDR2 is YNNKEL (reference sequence). V lost 3 bases, J lost 9 bases, and 6 bases lay in between. The CDR3 covers 11 residues. CDR3 in amino acids: CASSQSIEQFF. The CDR3 nucleotides are TGTGCCAGCAGCCAGTCGATTGAGCAGTTCTTC.

The CDR3 nucleotides are TGTGCCAGCAGTGAAACAGGGGGGCCAAACTATGGCTACACCTTC. It specifies CASSETGGPNYGYTF. This sequence joins TRBV6-4 and TRBJ1-2, with 8 bases that match TRBD1. Germline V CDR1 and CDR2: MRHNA, SNTAGT. The CDR3 extends over 15 amino acids. Unmatched junction bases numbered 5, after V lost 3 bases and J lost 2 bases.

The table lists this clonotype with a few counts. The chain joins TRBV5-1 to TRBJ2-1; TRBD2 agrees at 13 bases. Trimming removed 0 bases from V and 12 bases from J; junction bases left unmatched: 0. Germline V gene sequence: CDR1 SGHRS, CDR2 YFSETQ. The CDR3 sequence is 13 residues long. The CDR3 region has the DNA TGCGCCAGCAGCTTGGGGACTAGCGGGAGGCAGTTCTTC. Encoded protein: CASSLGTSGRQFF.

The gene calls are TRBV20-1 and TRBJ2-2; D gene uncertain. The germline CDR1 and CDR2 sequences are DFQATT and SNEGSKA (reference sequence). The CDR3 sequence is 14 residues long. V gave up 8 bases and J gave up 2 bases, with 15 bases separating them. The CDR3 is CSTSTDGNTGELFF. CDR3 nucleotides: TGCAGTACATCCACGGACGGTAACACCGGGGAGCTGTTTTTT.

This clonotype has only a few counts. The V call is TRBV2, the J call TRBJ2-3; 9 bases are shared with TRBD1. The ends lost 5 bases at V and 7 bases at J; junction bases unmatched: 4. CDR3 size: 13 residues. CDR1 and CDR2 (germline): SNHLY, FYNNEI. The CDR3 spells CASSRDRENTQYF. The CDR3 DNA is TGTGCCAGCAGTCGGGACAGGGAGAATACGCAGTATTTT.

The chain joins TRBV5-4 to TRBJ2-3; D gene unclear. The CDR3 covers 13 residues. Trimming took off 4 bases at V and 2 bases at J, with 8 bases between the two ends. Germline CDR1 reads SGHNT; CDR2 reads YYREEE (reference sequence). CDR3 sequence reads: CASSPQPTDTQYF. The CDR3 coding sequence is TGTGCCAGCAGCCCCCAACCCACAGATACGCAGTATTTT. The full variable domain, its missing parts supplied by reference TRBV5-4 and TRBJ2-3, is ETGVTQSPTHLIKTRGQQVTLRCSSQSGHNTVSWYQQALGQGPQFIFQYYREEENGRGNFPPRFSGLQFPNYSSELNVNALELDDSALYLCASSPQPTDTQYFGPGTRLTVL.

The CDR3 bases are TGTGCCAGCAGCCCAGCAGTGAACACTGAAGCTTTCTTT. As protein: CASSPAVNTEAFF. The rearrangement links TRBV7-6 to TRBJ1-1; D is undetermined. CDR1 and CDR2 from the germline V gene are SGHVS and FNYEAQ. CDR3 length equals 13 residues. V was clipped by 5 bases and J by 0 bases, with 7 bases between them.

The rearrangement links TRBV11-2 to TRBJ1-6; unclear D gene. The CDR3 totals 13 residues. Germline-derived CDR1 and CDR2 are SGHAT and FQNNGV. Trimming pared 3 bases from V and 8 bases from J, leaving 8 bases between. CDR3 loop: CASSFLSDSPLHF. The CDR3 DNA follows: TGTGCCAGCAGCTTCCTAAGTGATTCACCCCTCCACTTT.

The chain links TRBV7-6 to TRBJ2-3; 12 nucleotides align to TRBD2. The CDR3 is 17 residues long. The V gene end was trimmed by 4 bases and the J gene end by 0 bases; junction bases not matched to a gene: 5. Germline V CDR1 and CDR2: SGHVS, FNYEAQ. The CDR3 sequence is CASSSLAGGTSTDTQYF. CDR3 DNA sequence: TGTGCCAGCAGCTCTCTAGCGGGAGGGACTAGCACAGATACGCAGTATTTT.

The chain combines TRBV20-1 with TRBJ2-1; TRBD1 or TRBD2 may be the D gene (5 bases each). The CDR3 consists of 12 residues. Looked up from germline, CDR1 is DFQATT and CDR2 is SNEGSKA (reference sequence). V lost 6 bases, J lost 4 bases, and 10 bases lay in between. The CDR3 region is CSARGPYNEQFF. CDR3 bases: TGCAGTGCCCGGGGACCTTACAATGAGCAGTTCTTC.

This clonotype was counted between two and nine times. This sequence joins TRBV20-1 and TRBJ2-1; TRBD2 agrees at 9 bases. The germline CDR1 and CDR2 sequences are DFQATT and SNEGSKA (reference sequence). Losses at the gene ends were 5 bases for V and 10 bases for J; bases not matched to a gene: 15. The CDR3 consists of 15 residues. The chain's CDR3 is CSAGSSGSGNKEQFF. The CDR3 DNA sequence: TGCAGTGCTGGGAGTAGCGGGAGCGGGAATAAGGAGCAGTTCTTC.

The chain uses TRBV20-1 and TRBJ2-1; the match to TRBD2 covers 8 bases. The CDR3 is 14 residues long. J gave up 9 bases and V 6 bases, and 13 bases lay outside the gene matches. Per the germline V gene, CDR1 is DFQATT and CDR2 is SNEGSKA (reference sequence). CDR3 sequence reads: CSAPRGSGIAEQFF. The CDR3 region has the DNA TGCAGTGCCCCCCGGGGTAGCGGGATCGCTGAGCAGTTCTTC.

This clonotype was seen only a few times. The chain carries TRBV5-1 and TRBJ1-2; tentative D call: TRBD1 (6 bases). The CDR3 spans 17 residues. V dropped 0 bases and J dropped 5 bases, with 20 bases sitting between them. Germline V gene data show CDR1 as SGHRS and CDR2 as YFSETQ. The CDR3 region has the DNA TGCGCCAGCAGCTTGGTCTACCCCGGACAGCGAACTTATGGCTACACCTTC. Translated, it gives CASSLVYPGQRTYGYTF.

CDR3 nucleotides: TGTGCCAGCAGTGAAGTGGGGCGGTCCTACGAGCAGTACGTC. Protein: CASSEVGRSYEQYV. This sequence joins TRBV6-1 and TRBJ2-7, with a weak D call TRBD1 (5 bases). Germline loops: CDR1 MNHNS, CDR2 SASEGT. The V end lost 1 base, the J end lost 1 base, and 8 bases lay between the germline ends. There are 14 residues in the CDR3.

The chain combines TRBV7-2 with TRBJ2-1, with 9 bases aligning to TRBD2. CDR3 length: 15 amino acids. CDR1 is SGHTA and CDR2 is FQGNSA in the germline V gene. The trim removed 6 bases at V and 1 base at J, leaving 4 bases unmatched. CDR3: CASRREGGSYNEQFF. The CDR3 nucleotides are TGTGCCAGCAGGCGGGAGGGGGGGTCCTACAATGAGCAGTTCTTC.

CDR3 sequence reads: CASSLPTSDYTDTQYF. The DNA of the CDR3 is TGTGCCAGCAGTTTACCAACCTCGGACTACACAGATACGCAGTATTTT. The V gene is TRBV12-3 or TRBV12-4, the J gene TRBJ2-3, with D perhaps TRBD2 (6 bases). Trimming removed 2 bases at V and 2 bases at J, with 14 bases between. There are 16 residues in the CDR3.

There are many counts of this clonotype. V gene TRBV12-3 or TRBV12-4 combines with J gene TRBJ2-3; 8 bases line up with TRBD1. The CDR3 spans 20 residues. V shed 2 bases, J shed 5 bases, and the junction held 21 bases outside the gene matches. The CDR3 spells CASSLRDRGRVPNVEDTQYF. The CDR3 nucleotides read TGTGCCAGCAGTTTACGTGACAGGGGTCGGGTTCCCAACGTGGAAGATACGCAGTATTTT.

The chain combines TRBV2 with TRBJ1-1, with a tentative D call TRBD1 (5 bases). V lost 6 bases and J lost 1, with 9 bases in between. The CDR3 sequence is 13 residues long. Germline V lookup: CDR1 SNHLY, CDR2 FYNNEI. DNA for the CDR3: TGTGCCAGCAGCCAGGGAGAGAACACTGAAGCTTTCTTT. Translated: CASSQGENTEAFF.

The chain recombines TRBV6-2 or TRBV6-3 with TRBJ2-5, with 7 bases fitting TRBD2. The CDR3 runs to 17 residues. The ends lost 2 bases at V and 7 bases at J; junction bases unmatched: 16. In germline, CDR1 is MNHEY, CDR2 SVGEGT. CDR3 DNA: TGTGCCAGCAGTTACGAGCGGGGCGGGAGCTCGTTTTGGACCCAGTACTTC. Its protein is CASSYERGGSSFWTQYF.

By share, this clonotype ranks as medium-sized. This chain connects TRBV4-1 to TRBJ2-5, with D perhaps TRBD2 (6 bases). V shed 5 bases and J shed 1 base, with 20 bases lying between them. This CDR3 has 17 residues. Germline CDR1 MGHRA, CDR2 YSYEKL. The CDR3 sequence: CASSYSGAGSPQETQYF. CDR3 nucleotide sequence: TGCGCCAGCAGCTACTCGGGAGCAGGGAGTCCCCAAGAGACCCAGTACTTC.

In nucleotides, the CDR3 is TGTGCCAGCAGTTGGACGACAGGAGGGGGCTCCGGGCAGTACTTC. Encoded protein: CASSWTTGGGSGQYF. The chain carries TRBV6-2 or TRBV6-3 and TRBJ2-7; possibly TRBD1 for D (7 bases). This CDR3 has 15 amino acids. Per germline, CDR1 MNHEY and CDR2 SVGEGT. Trimming left V 4 bases short and J 9 bases short, with 22 bases between.

This chain uses TRBV27 with TRBJ2-3, with TRBD2 identical over 10 bases. The trim removed 5 bases at V and 4 bases at J, leaving 3 bases unmatched. The CDR3 contains 14 residues. Germline V gives CDR1 MNHEY, CDR2 SMNVEV (reference sequence). CDR3 loop: CASSVLAGPDTQYF. The CDR3 nucleotides read TGTGCCAGCAGTGTACTAGCGGGACCAGATACGCAGTATTTT.

The chain employs TRBV5-1 and TRBJ1-1; D is unclear. The CDR3 runs to 14 residues. V lost 0 bases, J lost 4 bases, and 10 bases lay in between. Germline assignment: CDR1 SGHRS and CDR2 YFSETQ. CDR3 coding DNA: TGCGCCAGCAGCTTGGGCGTGTTAGGCACTGAAGCTTTCTTT. Amino acid sequence: CASSLGVLGTEAFF.

This clonotype was counted a few times. The chain recombines TRBV20-1 with TRBJ2-2, with 7 bases aligning to TRBD2. Germline V gene data show CDR1 as DFQATT and CDR2 as SNEGSKA (reference sequence). CDR3 length equals 15 residues. The V and J ends lost 0 bases and 5 bases, in that order; junction bases with no gene match: 6. The CDR3 DNA follows: TGCAGTGCTAGAGATCCCGGGGGGTCGACCGGGGAGCTGTTTTTT. This sequence encodes CSARDPGGSTGELFF.